Listed below are T cell receptor beta chains from one sample, sequenced in a study of cytomegalovirus exposure and HLA in healthy donors. The protocol was immunoSEQ multiplex PCR, while the TCRdb copy is restricted to in-frame clones and leaves out a portion. In the table there are around 95,000 clones, 85% of which are singletons. The sequenced sample was PBMCs. The receptors here all came from a man aged 18 to 30 in good health and CMV-seropositive. The CDR3 runs from the conserved cysteine through the conserved F or W. The D gene is left open where the match is weak. Clone size is stated in some rows and not others, as once, few, many or a class when expanded.

V gene,D gene,clone size,CDR3 length,J gene,CDR3 protein,CDR3 DNA
TRBV2,TRBD2,NA,15,TRBJ2-5,CASSEAGGTQETQYF,TGTGCCAGCAGTGAAGCGGGAGGGACCCAAGAGACCCAGTACTTC
TRBV15,NA,NA,15,TRBJ2-5,CATSRDPTGYETQYF,TGTGCCACCAGCAGAGATCCGACAGGTTATGAGACCCAGTACTTC
TRBV30,TRBD1,NA,16,TRBJ2-7,CAWSQTGTGVYYEQYF,TGTGCCTGGAGCCAAACCGGGACAGGGGTTTACTACGAGCAGTACTTC
TRBV2,NA,once,16,TRBJ2-2,CASSEDSTANTGELFF,TGTGCCAGCAGTGAAGACAGTACCGCGAACACCGGGGAGCTGTTTTTT
TRBV6-5,TRBD2,NA,13,TRBJ2-1,CASSSRSGSVRFF,TGTGCCAGCAGTTCCCGAAGCGGGAGTGTACGGTTCTTC
TRBV28,NA,few,16,TRBJ1-2,CASSGAGQFPNYGYTF,TGTGCCAGCAGTGGGGCAGGGCAGTTTCCGAACTATGGCTACACCTTC
TRBV7-9,TRBD2,few,15,TRBJ2-1,CASSPRRLALDEQFF,TGTGCCAGCAGCCCCCGCCGACTAGCACTCGATGAGCAGTTCTTC
TRBV2,TRBD2,NA,14,TRBJ2-7,CASTGLAGAGEQYF,TGTGCCAGCACCGGTCTAGCGGGAGCGGGGGAGCAGTACTTC
TRBV30,NA,NA,16,TRBJ2-3,CAWSVLVRKNRDTQYF,TGTGCCTGGAGTGTATTGGTACGGAAGAACAGAGATACGCAGTATTTT
TRBV9,TRBD1,NA,14,TRBJ1-1,CASSVLTGDTEAFF,TGTGCCAGCAGCGTATTAACAGGGGACACTGAAGCTTTCTTT
TRBV9,TRBD1,once,17,TRBJ1-3,CASSFRQGTGSGNTIYF,TGTGCCAGCAGTTTCCGACAGGGCACCGGCTCTGGAAACACCATATATTTT
TRBV5-1,NA,once,14,TRBJ2-3,CASSLKGVLDTQYF,TGCGCCAGCAGCTTGAAGGGGGTACTTGATACGCAGTATTTT
TRBV20-1,NA,NA,11,TRBJ2-5,CSARGLETQYF,TGCAGTGCTAGAGGGCTAGAGACCCAGTACTTC
TRBV11-2,NA,once,13,TRBJ1-3,CASSEAFSGTIYF,TGTGCCAGCAGCGAGGCTTTTTCGGGGACCATATATTTT
TRBV5-1,TRBD1,NA,15,TRBJ2-7,CASSLGTVDAYEQYF,TGCGCCAGCAGCTTAGGGACAGTCGATGCCTACGAGCAGTACTTC
TRBV30,TRBD1,NA,19,TRBJ1-4,CAWGRDRVVAAVKCEKLFF,TGTGCCTGGGGTCGGGACAGGGTGGTTGCTGCAGTGAAGTGCGAAAAACTGTTTTTT
TRBV12-5,TRBD1,NA,14,TRBJ1-5,CASGLPTGGQPQHF,TGTGCTAGTGGTTTGCCCACAGGGGGTCAGCCCCAGCATTTT
TRBV11-2,NA,NA,15,TRBJ2-3,CASSLGLEGRNTQYF,TGTGCCAGCAGCCTGGGACTGGAGGGGCGGAATACGCAGTATTTT
TRBV5-4,TRBD2,NA,16,TRBJ2-3,CASSFRLAGGPQTQYF,TGTGCCAGCAGCTTCCGACTAGCGGGAGGCCCCCAGACGCAGTATTTT
TRBV27,TRBD1,NA,16,TRBJ2-1,CASRAGGHSSYNEQFF,TGTGCCAGCAGAGCAGGGGGCCATAGCTCCTACAATGAGCAGTTCTTC
TRBV9,TRBD1,NA,15,TRBJ1-4,CASSVAGTGGEKLFF,TGTGCCAGCAGCGTAGCCGGGACAGGGGGGGAAAAACTGTTTTTT
TRBV7-9,TRBD1,NA,17,TRBJ1-2,CASSFTEVDRGVGGYTF,TGTGCCAGCAGCTTCACCGAAGTGGACAGGGGCGTAGGTGGCTACACCTTC
TRBV18,TRBD1,NA,15,TRBJ1-4,CASSPRGQGTEKLFF,TGTGCCAGCTCACCACGGGGACAGGGTACTGAAAAACTGTTTTTT
TRBV2,TRBD2,NA,15,TRBJ2-1,CASSEESGSYNEQFF,TGTGCCAGCAGTGAAGAGAGCGGGAGCTACAATGAGCAGTTCTTC
TRBV5-1,TRBD1,NA,14,TRBJ2-5,CASSRGQGEETQYF,TGCGCCAGCAGCCGGGGACAGGGGGAAGAGACCCAGTACTTC
TRBV4-1,TRBD2,once,16,TRBJ2-3,CASSQDWREMTDTQYF,TGCGCCAGCAGCCAAGATTGGCGGGAGATGACAGATACGCAGTATTTT
TRBV19,NA,NA,16,TRBJ2-3,CASSIVLNPSTDTQYF,TGTGCCAGTAGTATAGTCCTAAACCCTAGCACAGATACGCAGTATTTT
TRBV10-3,TRBD2,NA,18,TRBJ2-1,CAIRAGTSGRAAYNEQFF,TGTGCCATCAGGGCCGGGACTAGCGGGAGGGCCGCCTACAATGAGCAGTTCTTC
TRBV6-5,TRBD2,NA,12,TRBJ2-7,CAAAGGPYEQYF,TGTGCCGCGGCGGGAGGGCCTTACGAGCAGTACTTC
TRBV5-1,NA,NA,14,TRBJ2-1,CASAHSGDYNEQFF,TGCGCCAGCGCCCATAGCGGAGACTACAATGAGCAGTTCTTC
TRBV10-3,NA,few,13,TRBJ1-2,CAIRPGHLPGYTF,TGTGCCATCAGACCGGGACATCTACCTGGCTACACCTTC
TRBV10-3,TRBD2,few,14,TRBJ2-1,CATIRTSGSYEQFF,TGTGCCACGATACGGACTAGCGGGAGCTATGAGCAGTTCTTC
TRBV18,TRBD1,NA,14,TRBJ2-1,CASTTGDRANEQFF,TGTGCCAGCACTACAGGGGATCGGGCTAATGAGCAGTTCTTC
TRBV10-3,TRBD2,NA,15,TRBJ2-1,CATRIRTSPDNEQFF,TGTGCCACCCGGATAAGGACTAGCCCGGATAATGAGCAGTTCTTC
TRBV5-1,NA,NA,16,TRBJ2-1,CASSLADPGARHEQFF,TGCGCCAGCAGCTTGGCGGACCCAGGGGCGCGCCATGAGCAGTTCTTC
TRBV10-3,NA,once,16,TRBJ2-1,CAISSWTAEGYNEQFF,TGTGCCATCAGTTCCTGGACGGCGGAGGGCTACAATGAGCAGTTCTTC